What follows is one TCR beta chain and its context. This clone was counted between two and nine times. Its antigen has not been determined. Base qualities are not provided; no much larger clone lies one nucleotide away. This entry is derived from a study of beta chain features in type 1 diabetes (dated by TCRdb to 2017 to 2018). Study-level background: Patients and healthy donors did not differ in mean age, gender distribution, total cell number or subset yield. Across all samples, 107,917,701 sorted cells were examined, and cell number per subset correlated strongly with RNA yield. Regulatory and stem cell-like memory subsets were obtained from only 8 patients and about eight healthy donors, while naive and central memory subsets were obtained from all 30 or so donors. In the study, recently diagnosed type 1 diabetes patients and matched healthy donors were compared on the TCRB repertoires of their sorted circulating CD4+ T cell subsets.

All of the isolated RNA was reverse transcribed with the High Capacity cDNA Reverse Transcription Kit, so expressed TCRB transcripts were sequenced. Naive, central memory and regulatory T cell samples underwent deep immunoSEQ sequencing, averaging roughly 3.3 million total reads per sample. After sorted cells were lysed in RLT buffer, RNA was extracted with DNase-treated RNeasy Micro or Mini kits, with the choice depending on cell number. Each cell subset was processed on its own to prevent cross-contamination, while patient and healthy donor samples were processed together. Using the immunoSEQ multiplex PCR, TCRB sequences were amplified from cDNA into 87-bp fragments spanning the CDR3 region. Sequencing of the amplicons was performed on the Illumina HiSeq platform. In the authors' own workflow: Synthetic template baselines were used to correct PCR bias computationally, reads within Hamming distance 2 were collapsed, and singletons that could not be merged were discarded. Reads were aligned to IMGT to assign V, D and J genes, CDR3 length, and insertions or deletions at six rearrangement sites. Within each subset, clonotype counts were normalized to the number of sorted cells before true diversity and Gini coefficients were calculated with the tcR R package. The overlap coefficient, calculated on TCRB nucleotide sequences, was used to quantify repertoire sharing. As a proxy for the pre-selection repertoire, out-of-frame TCRB sequences from naive cells were analyzed. The clones in this table, taken by TCRdb from immuneACCESS, are in-frame only. Not every clone is retained; where verified, under half of the shortfall comes from an unresolved V gene, and the cause of the rest is unknown. V and J calls and clone size follow that table, whereas D and trimming were derived from the DNA. The sample table contains hundreds of thousands of clones; only one count was recorded for 17% of them. The top ten clones comprise about 0.02% of the sample.

A single peripheral blood draw of 95 to 150 mL on average was collected from each donor into heparinised tubes. Using a panel that included CD45RO, CCR7, CD25, CD127, CD95 and CD27, naive, central memory, regulatory and stem cell-like memory CD4+ T cells were sorted on a BD FACSAria II. All sorted populations exceeded 95% purity. PBMCs were isolated immediately by Lymphoprep density gradient centrifugation and stained directly without culture. So that batch effects would be minimized, each experiment stained and sorted samples in pairs, pairing one healthy donor with one patient. Broad study findings and their caveats: Naive, central memory and regulatory TCRB repertoires appeared to be more alike among patients than among healthy donors. PCR might favor shorter templates, but patient and control samples were amplified and corrected together, so any skew would affect both groups equally. At VDJ recombination sites, type 1 diabetes patients had fewer insertions and more deleted nucleotides, which implies abnormalities in thymic rearrangement. Because cDNA was sequenced instead of genomic DNA, activated cells with high expression could be over-represented, although the groups did not differ in activation or CD3 levels. HLA sub-analyses involved small numbers of individuals, so any influence of HLA type on TCRB rearrangement remained unresolved. In all four CD4+ subsets, TCRB CDR3 length was moderately but significantly shorter in type 1 diabetes patients.

Spanning cysteine to phenylalanine, the CDR3 consists of 15 amino acids. Only the CDR3 DNA is retained, 45 bases long and in frame from the first base. V ends up 1 base short and J 7 bases short, with an unmatched junction base count of 5. Via the germline V gene, CDR1 is MGHDK and CDR2 SYGVNS. Sample: naive CD4+ T cells from blood. The sample's cell subset or site label, decoded: true naive CD4+ T cells. The sequence derives from a young woman in good health. The chain joins TRBV25-1 to TRBJ1-4; 8 nucleotides in the junction match TRBD1. The DNA is as follows: TGTGCCAGCAGTGAATTGGACAGGGAGGCTGAAAAACTGTTTTTT. Its translation is CASSELDREAEKLFF.